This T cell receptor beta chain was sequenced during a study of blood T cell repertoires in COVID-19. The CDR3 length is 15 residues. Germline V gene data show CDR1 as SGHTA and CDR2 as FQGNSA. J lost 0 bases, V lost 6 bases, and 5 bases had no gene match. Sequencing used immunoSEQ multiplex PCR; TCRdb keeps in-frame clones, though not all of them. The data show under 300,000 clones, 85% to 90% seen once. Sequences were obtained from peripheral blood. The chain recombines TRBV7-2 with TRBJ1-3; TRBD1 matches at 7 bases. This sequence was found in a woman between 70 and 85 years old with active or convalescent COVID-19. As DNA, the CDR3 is TGTGCCAGCAGACAGGACAGGATCTCTGGAAACACCATATATTTT. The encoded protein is CASRQDRISGNTIYF.